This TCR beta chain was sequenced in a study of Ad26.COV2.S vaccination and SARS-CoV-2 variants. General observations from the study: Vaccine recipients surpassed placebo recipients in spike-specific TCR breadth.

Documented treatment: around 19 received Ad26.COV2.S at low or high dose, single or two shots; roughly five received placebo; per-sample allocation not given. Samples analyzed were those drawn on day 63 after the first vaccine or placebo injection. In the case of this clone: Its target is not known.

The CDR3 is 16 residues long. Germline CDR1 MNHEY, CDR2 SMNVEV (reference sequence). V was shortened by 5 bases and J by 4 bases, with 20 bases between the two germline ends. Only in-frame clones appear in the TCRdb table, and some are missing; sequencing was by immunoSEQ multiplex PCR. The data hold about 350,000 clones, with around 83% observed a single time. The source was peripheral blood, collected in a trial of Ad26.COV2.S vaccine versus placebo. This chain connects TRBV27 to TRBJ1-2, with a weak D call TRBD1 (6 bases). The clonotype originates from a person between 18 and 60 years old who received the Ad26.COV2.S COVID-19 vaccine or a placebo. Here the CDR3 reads CASSPSLGQTFYGYTF. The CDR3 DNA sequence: TGTGCCAGCAGTCCCTCCTTAGGACAGACCTTCTATGGCTACACCTTC.